This TCR beta chain was found in a study of blood T cell repertoires in COVID-19. Study summary: Material from acute and convalescent COVID-19 was sourced from the United States, Italy and Spain.

The repertoire was sequenced with immunoSEQ multiplex PCR; TCRdb's copy has only in-frame clones and lacks some. The sample has 130,000 or so clones, roughly 80% seen once. Trimming removed 7 bases from V and 4 bases from J, with 17 bases in between. This CDR3 spans 15 amino acids. Germline V CDR1 and CDR2: MNHEY, SVGAGI. The sequence came from a man in his fifties or sixties with acute or convalescent COVID-19. Source material: peripheral blood. The rearrangement uses TRBV6-5 and TRBJ1-5, with a possible D match to TRBD1 (6 bases). The CDR3 here is CASISSGTRNQPQHF. In nucleotides, the CDR3 is TGTGCCAGCATTTCCTCCGGGACACGAAATCAGCCCCAGCATTTT.